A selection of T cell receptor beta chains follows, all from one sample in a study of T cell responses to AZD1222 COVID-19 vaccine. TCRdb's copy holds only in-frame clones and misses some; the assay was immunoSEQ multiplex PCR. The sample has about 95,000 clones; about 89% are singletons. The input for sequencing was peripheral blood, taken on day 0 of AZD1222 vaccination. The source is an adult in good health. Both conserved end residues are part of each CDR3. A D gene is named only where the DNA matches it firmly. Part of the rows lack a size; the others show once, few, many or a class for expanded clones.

CDR3nt: TGCGCCAGCAGCCAAGCGGACAGGGAATACGAGCAGTACTTC
CDR3aa: CASSQADREYEQYF
abundance: NA
j_gene: TRBJ2-7
d_gene: TRBD1
v_gene: TRBV4-1

CDR3nt: TGTGCCAGCAGCCTTAGACTAGCGGGGTACAATGAGCAGTTCTTC
CDR3aa: CASSLRLAGYNEQFF
abundance: NA
j_gene: TRBJ2-1
d_gene: TRBD2
v_gene: TRBV7-9

CDR3nt: TGTGCCACCAGTCCGGACAGGGCTGTAGAGGAGACCCAGTACTTC
CDR3aa: CATSPDRAVEETQYF
abundance: NA
j_gene: TRBJ2-5
d_gene: TRBD1
v_gene: TRBV15

CDR3nt: TGTGCCAGCAGTGCCCCCCCGGGACAGGGAAATGAGCAGTTCTTC
CDR3aa: CASSAPPGQGNEQFF
abundance: NA
j_gene: TRBJ2-1
d_gene: TRBD1
v_gene: TRBV28

CDR3nt: TGTGCCACCAGCAGAGCCGGGACGGCGAACTATGGCTACACCTTC
CDR3aa: CATSRAGTANYGYTF
abundance: once
j_gene: TRBJ1-2
d_gene: NA
v_gene: TRBV15

CDR3nt: TGTGCCAGCTCACTACCCGGTGGGGAGAGAAACTATGGCTACACCTTC
CDR3aa: CASSLPGGERNYGYTF
abundance: NA
j_gene: TRBJ1-2
d_gene: NA
v_gene: TRBV18

CDR3nt: TGCGCCAGCAGTGAAGAGCGATGGAATGAGCAGTTCTTC
CDR3aa: CASSEERWNEQFF
abundance: NA
j_gene: TRBJ2-1
d_gene: NA
v_gene: TRBV10-2

CDR3nt: TGTGCCAGCAGGGTTTCCAGGAACACTGAAGCTTTCTTT
CDR3aa: CASRVSRNTEAFF
abundance: NA
j_gene: TRBJ1-1
d_gene: NA
v_gene: TRBV7-2

CDR3nt: TGTGCCAGCTCACCACGGGGGTGGGAGGAAGCTTTCTTT
CDR3aa: CASSPRGWEEAFF
abundance: NA
j_gene: TRBJ1-1
d_gene: NA
v_gene: TRBV18

CDR3nt: TGTGCCTGGAGTCTAGCGGGTCTTAAATGGGGCTACGAGCAGTACTTC
CDR3aa: CAWSLAGLKWGYEQYF
abundance: NA
j_gene: TRBJ2-7
d_gene: TRBD2
v_gene: TRBV30

CDR3nt: TGCGCCAGCAGCTTGGTTGGCTATGGCTACACCTTC
CDR3aa: CASSLVGYGYTF
abundance: once
j_gene: TRBJ1-2
d_gene: NA
v_gene: TRBV5-1

CDR3nt: TGTGCCAGCAGTTTCGGGTCGGATCAGCCCCAGCATTTT
CDR3aa: CASSFGSDQPQHF
abundance: NA
j_gene: TRBJ1-5
d_gene: NA
v_gene: TRBV12-3/TRBV12-4

CDR3nt: TGTGCCAGCAGCGCGCGAGGGACTAGCGGGGATGGGAGCACAGATACGCAGTATTTT
CDR3aa: CASSARGTSGDGSTDTQYF
abundance: NA
j_gene: TRBJ2-3
d_gene: TRBD2
v_gene: TRBV9

CDR3nt: TGCAGTGCTAGAGTGGTCGGTGGCTACACCTTC
CDR3aa: CSARVVGGYTF
abundance: NA
j_gene: TRBJ1-2
d_gene: NA
v_gene: TRBV20-1

CDR3nt: TGCGCCAGCAGGGGCGGGACTAGCGGGGCGACTAGCACAGATACGCAGTATTTT
CDR3aa: CASRGGTSGATSTDTQYF
abundance: few
j_gene: TRBJ2-3
d_gene: TRBD2
v_gene: TRBV5-1

CDR3nt: TGTGCCAGCAGTCGACCAGCCGGGGCGGACCCCCTCCACTTT
CDR3aa: CASSRPAGADPLHF
abundance: NA
j_gene: TRBJ1-6
d_gene: NA
v_gene: TRBV11-2

CDR3nt: TGTGCCAGCAGTGATTCTGAGGGGGCTTTGTGGGCTAAGCCCCAGCATTTT
CDR3aa: CASSDSEGALWAKPQHF
abundance: NA
j_gene: TRBJ1-5
d_gene: TRBD1
v_gene: TRBV28